The source of this T cell receptor (beta chain) is a study of blood T cell repertoires in COVID-19. In the study overall: Collection of acute and convalescent COVID-19 samples took place in the United States, Italy and Spain. Sources were T cells, B-cell-depleted T cells, or PBMCs; the material itself was cDNA or gDNA.

This clone was seen a single time. Source study methods: Amplification from reference gene primers served as the basis for estimated nucleated cell counts. Clones were read by immunoSEQ multiplex PCR, and TCRdb kept only the in-frame ones, dropping some. V, J and clone size are taken as reported in that table, and D and trimming were inferred from the DNA itself. This sample has under 200,000 clones; 75% to 90% occur once, and the top ten carry more than 7%. The CDR3 is made up of 15 amino acids. Trimming stripped 7 bases from V and 0 bases from J, with 16 bases between. Germline values: CDR1 LNHDA, CDR2 SQIVND (reference sequence).

The V call is TRBV19, the J call TRBJ2-7, with D maybe TRBD1 (6 bases). Sequencing used peripheral blood. The sequence was collected from an elderly woman with active or convalescent COVID-19. The CDR3 sequence: CASKATGISSYEQYF. The CDR3 nucleotides are TGTGCCAGTAAGGCCACAGGGATTAGCTCCTACGAGCAGTACTTC.